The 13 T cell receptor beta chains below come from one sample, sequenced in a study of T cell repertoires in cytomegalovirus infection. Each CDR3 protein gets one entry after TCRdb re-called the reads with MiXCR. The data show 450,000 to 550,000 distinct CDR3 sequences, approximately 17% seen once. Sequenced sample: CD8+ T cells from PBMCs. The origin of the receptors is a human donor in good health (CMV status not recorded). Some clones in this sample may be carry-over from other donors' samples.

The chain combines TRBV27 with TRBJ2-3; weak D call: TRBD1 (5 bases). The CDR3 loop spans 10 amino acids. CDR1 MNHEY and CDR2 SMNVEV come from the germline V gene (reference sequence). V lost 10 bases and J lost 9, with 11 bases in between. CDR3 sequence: CATQAGTQYF. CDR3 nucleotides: TGTGCCACCCAAGCAGGGACGCAGTATTTT.

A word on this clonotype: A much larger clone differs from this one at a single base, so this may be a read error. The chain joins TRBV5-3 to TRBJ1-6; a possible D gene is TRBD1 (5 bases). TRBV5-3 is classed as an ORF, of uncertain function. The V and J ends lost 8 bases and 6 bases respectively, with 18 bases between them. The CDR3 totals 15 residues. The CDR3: CASSKDTGGNSPLHF. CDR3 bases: TGTGCCAGCAGCAAGGACACGGGGGGTAATTCACCCCTCCACTTT.

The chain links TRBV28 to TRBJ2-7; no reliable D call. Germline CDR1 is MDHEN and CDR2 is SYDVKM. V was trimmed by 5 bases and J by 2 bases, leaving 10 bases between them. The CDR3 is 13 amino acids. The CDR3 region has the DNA TGTGCCAGCAGTCAAAGTGTAGCCTACGAGCAGTACTTC. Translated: CASSQSVAYEQYF.

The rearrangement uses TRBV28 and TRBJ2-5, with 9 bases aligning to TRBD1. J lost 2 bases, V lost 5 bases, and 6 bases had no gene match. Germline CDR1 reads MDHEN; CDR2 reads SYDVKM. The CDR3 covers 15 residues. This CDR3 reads CASSPDRGRQETQYF. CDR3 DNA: TGTGCCAGCAGTCCTGACAGGGGGAGGCAAGAGACCCAGTACTTC.

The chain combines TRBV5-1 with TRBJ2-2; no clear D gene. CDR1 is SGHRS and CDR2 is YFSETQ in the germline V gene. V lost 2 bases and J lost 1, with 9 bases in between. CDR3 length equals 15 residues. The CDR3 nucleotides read TGCGCCAGCAGCTTCTCTCTTTTGAACACCGGGGAGCTGTTTTTT. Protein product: CASSFSLLNTGELFF.

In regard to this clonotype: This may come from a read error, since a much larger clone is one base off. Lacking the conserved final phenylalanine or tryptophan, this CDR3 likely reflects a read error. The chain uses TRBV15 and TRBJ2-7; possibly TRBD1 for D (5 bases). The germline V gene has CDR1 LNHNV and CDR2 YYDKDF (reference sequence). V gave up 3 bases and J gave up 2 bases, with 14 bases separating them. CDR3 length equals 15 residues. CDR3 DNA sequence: TGTGCCACCAGCAGCTCCTTACAGGCCACCTACGAGCAGTACTTA. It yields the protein CATSSSLQATYEQYL.

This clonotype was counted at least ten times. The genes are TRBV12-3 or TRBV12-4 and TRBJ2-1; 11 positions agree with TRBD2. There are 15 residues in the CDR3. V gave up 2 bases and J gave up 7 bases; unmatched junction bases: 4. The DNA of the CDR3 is TGTGCCAGCAGTTTAATAGCGGGAGGGCCGAATGAGCAGTTCTTC. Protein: CASSLIAGGPNEQFF.

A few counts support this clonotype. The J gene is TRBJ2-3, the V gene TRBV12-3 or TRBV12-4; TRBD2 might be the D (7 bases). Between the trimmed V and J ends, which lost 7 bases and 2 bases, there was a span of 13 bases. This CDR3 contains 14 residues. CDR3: CASTLGGATDTQYF. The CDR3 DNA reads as TGTGCCAGCACCCTTGGGGGGGCCACAGATACGCAGTATTTT.

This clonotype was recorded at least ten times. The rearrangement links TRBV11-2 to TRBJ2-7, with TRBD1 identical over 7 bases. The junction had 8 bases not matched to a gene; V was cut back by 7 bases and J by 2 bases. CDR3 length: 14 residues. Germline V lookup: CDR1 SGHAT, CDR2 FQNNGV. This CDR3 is CASTATDRAYEQYF. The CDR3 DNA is TGTGCCAGCACCGCGACTGACAGGGCCTACGAGCAGTACTTC.

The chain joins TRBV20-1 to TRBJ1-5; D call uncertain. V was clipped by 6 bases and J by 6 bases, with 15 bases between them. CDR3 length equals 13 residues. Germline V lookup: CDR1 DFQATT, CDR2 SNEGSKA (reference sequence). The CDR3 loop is CSAVPSGLQPQHF. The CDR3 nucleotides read TGCAGTGCCGTACCTTCCGGGCTTCAGCCCCAGCATTTT.

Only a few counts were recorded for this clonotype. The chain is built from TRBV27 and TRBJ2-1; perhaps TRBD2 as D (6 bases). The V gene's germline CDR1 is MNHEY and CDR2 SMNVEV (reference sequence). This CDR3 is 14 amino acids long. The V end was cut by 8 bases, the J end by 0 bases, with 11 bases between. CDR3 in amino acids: CASSGVGSYNEQFF. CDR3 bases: TGTGCCAGCTCGGGAGTAGGCTCCTACAATGAGCAGTTCTTC.

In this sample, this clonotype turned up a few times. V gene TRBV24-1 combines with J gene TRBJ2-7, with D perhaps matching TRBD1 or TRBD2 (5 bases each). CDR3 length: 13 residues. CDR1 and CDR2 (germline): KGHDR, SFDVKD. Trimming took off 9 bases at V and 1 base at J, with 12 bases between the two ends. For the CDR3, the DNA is TGTGCCACCGGGACGGACACTTCCTACGAGCAGTACTTC. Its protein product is CATGTDTSYEQYF.

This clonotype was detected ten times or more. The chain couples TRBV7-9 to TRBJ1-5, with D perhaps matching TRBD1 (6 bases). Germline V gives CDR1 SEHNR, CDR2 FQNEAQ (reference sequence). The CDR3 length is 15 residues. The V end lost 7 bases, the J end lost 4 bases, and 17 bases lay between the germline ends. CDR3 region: CASNVDSEVNQPQHF. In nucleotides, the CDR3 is TGTGCCAGCAACGTGGACAGTGAAGTAAATCAGCCCCAGCATTTT.